A selection of T cell receptor beta chains follows, all from one sample in a study of T cells after posttransplantation cyclophosphamide. The protocol was immunoSEQ multiplex PCR, while the TCRdb copy is restricted to in-frame clones and leaves out a portion. Reported are 37,000 or so clones, none seen only once; the ten largest carry 5.5% to 7%. The sequenced sample consisted of PBMCs. The receptors were sampled from a man between 25 and 39 years old in good health and a related stem cell transplant donor. CDR3s include the opening cysteine and the closing phenylalanine or tryptophan. D genes are given only for firm matches. Not all rows give a size; the values are once, few, many and, for expanded clones, a class.

J | size | V | D | DNA | CDR3
TRBJ2-2 | many | TRBV4-3 | - | TGCGCCAGCAGCCAAGTCTTTGCGGGGTTAACCGGGGAGCTGTTTTTT | CASSQVFAGLTGELFF
TRBJ1-1 | many | TRBV9 | - | TGTGCCAGCAGCGTAGGAAGCGAGGTCCCGGGAGCTTTCTTT | CASSVGSEVPGAFF
TRBJ1-5 | many | TRBV6-2/TRBV6-3 | TRBD1 | TGTGCCAGCAGGGGGGACAGTCTCGGACAGCCCCAGCATTTT | CASRGDSLGQPQHF
TRBJ1-2 | many | TRBV12-3/TRBV12-4 | TRBD1 | TGTGCCAGCACCCTGGAGGGACAGGGGAGCTATGGCTACACCTTC | CASTLEGQGSYGYTF
TRBJ1-1 | few | TRBV24-1 | - | TGTGCCACCAGCGACAGCGTGAACACTGAAGCTTTCTTT | CATSDSVNTEAFF
TRBJ1-4 | many | TRBV7-9 | TRBD1 | TGTGCCAGCAGCACCCGACAGGGTAATGAAAAACTGTTTTTT | CASSTRQGNEKLFF
TRBJ2-7 | many | TRBV5-5 | TRBD1 | TGTGCCAGCGTCAGACAGGGAATCTACGAGCAGTACTTC | CASVRQGIYEQYF
TRBJ2-2 | many | TRBV7-9 | TRBD2 | TGTGCCAGCAGCTTAGCCCGGACTAGCGAGGACACCGGGGAGCTGTTTTTT | CASSLARTSEDTGELFF
TRBJ2-7 | many | TRBV19 | - | TGTGCCAGTAGTATAGATCCGTCGGGCTACGAGCAGTACTTC | CASSIDPSGYEQYF
TRBJ2-2 | many | TRBV4-3 | TRBD2 | TGCGCCAGCAGCCAAGATTACCGCGGGGGTACCAACACCGGGGAGCTGTTTTTT | CASSQDYRGGTNTGELFF
TRBJ2-7 | many | TRBV5-1 | - | TGCGCCAGCAGCTTGGACTCATCCCAGGGGCGCGAGCAGTACTTC | CASSLDSSQGREQYF
TRBJ1-1 | many | TRBV7-2 | - | TGTGCCAGCAGCCTAGCTATAATAGGGACTGAAGCTTTCTTT | CASSLAIIGTEAFF
TRBJ1-1 | many | TRBV29-1 | - | TGCAGCGTCCAGGACAGAAAGAACACTGAAGCTTTCTTT | CSVQDRKNTEAFF
TRBJ1-6 | many | TRBV5-6 | - | TGTGCCAGCAGCTTACCGGGACAAAGCTCCTATAATTCACCCCTCCACTTT | CASSLPGQSSYNSPLHF
TRBJ1-4 | many | TRBV7-9 | TRBD1 | TGTGCCAGCAGCTTACCGACAGGGGGTGGGGAAAAACTGTTTTTT | CASSLPTGGGEKLFF
TRBJ2-7 | many | TRBV5-5 | TRBD1 | TGTGCCAGCAGCCCCGGACAGGGGGCGAGGGAGCAGTACTTC | CASSPGQGAREQYF
TRBJ2-5 | many | TRBV12-3/TRBV12-4 | TRBD1 | TGTGCCAGCAGGCCGGGACAGCTGTACCAAGAGACCCAGTACTTC | CASRPGQLYQETQYF
TRBJ1-3 | many | TRBV5-6 | TRBD1 | TGTGCCAGCACGACAGGGCTGTTTGGAAACACCATATATTTT | CASTTGLFGNTIYF
TRBJ2-5 | many | TRBV28 | TRBD1 | TGTGCCAGCAGTTTACCCGGGACAGGGGGAGTTGGGACCCAGTACTTC | CASSLPGTGGVGTQYF
TRBJ2-7 | many | TRBV5-6 | TRBD2 | TGTGCCAGCAGCTCCCGACTAGCGGGGACGTGGGAGCAGTACTTC | CASSSRLAGTWEQYF
TRBJ2-1 | many | TRBV18 | TRBD2 | TGTGCCAGCTCACCCCTTTCCGGGCCGGGGGGGAATGAGCAGTTCTTC | CASSPLSGPGGNEQFF
TRBJ1-2 | many | TRBV27 | - | TGTGCCAGCAGTTCCGATAACCGGGACTTACTGGCTCGCACCTTC | CASSSDNRDLLARTF
TRBJ1-6 | many | TRBV5-4 | - | TGTGCCAGCAGTTGGGGGCGGGATAGTTCACCCCTCCACTTT | CASSWGRDSSPLHF
TRBJ1-6 | many | TRBV15 | TRBD1 | TGTGCCACCAGCAGAGATCCCCCCCCGGGGACAGGTGATTCACCCCTCCACTTT | CATSRDPPPGTGDSPLHF
TRBJ2-5 | - | TRBV19 | - | TGTGCCAGTAGTAAACCAACGGGGGGCTTGGGAGAGACCCAGTACTTC | CASSKPTGGLGETQYF
TRBJ1-1 | many | TRBV7-3 | TRBD1 | TGTGCCAGCAGCCCTACAGGGGGCTCGAACACTGAAGCTTTCTTT | CASSPTGGSNTEAFF
TRBJ1-2 | - | TRBV27 | TRBD1 | TGTGCCAGCAGTTGGGGACAGGGGCTTAGTGGCTACACCTTC | CASSWGQGLSGYTF
TRBJ2-2 | many | TRBV2 | - | TGTGCCAGCAGCAAGAACACCGGGGAGCTGTTTTTT | CASSKNTGELFF
TRBJ2-7 | many | TRBV7-8 | TRBD1 | TGTGCCAGCAGCAGAGGACAGGACTCCTACGAGCAGTACTTC | CASSRGQDSYEQYF
TRBJ1-2 | many | TRBV24-1 | TRBD1 | TGTGCCACCAGTGATGAGACAGGGCTCTATGGCTACACCTTC | CATSDETGLYGYTF
TRBJ1-4 | many | TRBV15 | TRBD1 | TGTGCCACCAGCATAAGGGGGACAGGCACTAATGAAAAACTGTTTTTT | CATSIRGTGTNEKLFF
TRBJ2-2 | few | TRBV9 | - | TGTGCCAGCAGCCCCCAGGGGCTGAACACCGGGGAGCTGTTTTTT | CASSPQGLNTGELFF
TRBJ1-2 | many | TRBV7-9 | - | TGTGCCAGCAGCTTAGCTTCTATACCGTATGGCTACACCTTC | CASSLASIPYGYTF
TRBJ1-1 | large | TRBV27 | - | TGTGCCAGCAGCCCGGTTGCGGTGAACACTGAAGCTTTCTTT | CASSPVAVNTEAFF
TRBJ2-2 | many | TRBV9 | TRBD2 | TGTGCCAGCAGCTTTCGTGGTGGACTAGCGGGGAACACCGGGGAGCTGTTTTTT | CASSFRGGLAGNTGELFF
TRBJ2-4 | many | TRBV11-2 | TRBD2 | TGTGCAAGTACGGGAGGGGATGTCAAAAACATTCAGTACTTC | CASTGGDVKNIQYF
TRBJ1-5 | few | TRBV12-3/TRBV12-4 | TRBD1 | TGTGCCAGCAGTTCCAACAGGGGAGGCAATCAGCCCCAGCATTTT | CASSSNRGGNQPQHF
TRBJ1-6 | many | TRBV7-7 | - | TGTGCTAGCAGCTTAAACGGGGGTAATTCACCCCTCCACTTT | CASSLNGGNSPLHF
TRBJ2-7 | many | TRBV2 | - | TGTGCCAGCAGTGAAGGGCGCGGGTGGTACGAGCAGTACTTC | CASSEGRGWYEQYF
TRBJ2-1 | many | TRBV5-1 | - | TGCGCCAGCAGCTTGGTGGACAAGTCCTACAATGAGCAGTTCTTC | CASSLVDKSYNEQFF
TRBJ1-3 | many | TRBV7-6 | - | TGTGCCAGCAGCTTAAGCTTCGCTGGAAACACCATATATTTT | CASSLSFAGNTIYF
TRBJ2-3 | many | TRBV24-1 | TRBD1 | TGTGCCACCAGTGATCCCTCGGGACAGGGCACAGATACGCAGTATTTT | CATSDPSGQGTDTQYF
TRBJ1-5 | many | TRBV7-2 | TRBD1 | TGTGCCAGCAGCCCCGGGACAGGCCACAATCAGCCCCAGCATTTT | CASSPGTGHNQPQHF
TRBJ1-1 | many | TRBV11-2 | - | TGTGCCAGCAGCTTAGGGGGGGGTGAAGCTTTCTTT | CASSLGGGEAFF
TRBJ1-5 | many | TRBV28 | - | TGTGCCAGCAGGGTTAACGGGGCGGGGCAGCCCCAGCATTTT | CASRVNGAGQPQHF
TRBJ2-3 | few | TRBV5-1 | TRBD1 | TGCGCCAGCAGCTGGGTCCCGGGACAGGGGATGGCAGATACGCAGTATTTT | CASSWVPGQGMADTQYF
TRBJ1-3 | few | TRBV11-1 | TRBD1 | TGTGCCAGCAGCTACGACAGGGACTCTGGAAACACCATATATTTT | CASSYDRDSGNTIYF
TRBJ2-5 | - | TRBV10-3 | - | TGTGCCACCGTGGGGCAGAAGCAAGAGACCCAGTACTTC | CATVGQKQETQYF
TRBJ2-3 | few | TRBV12-3/TRBV12-4 | - | TGTGCCAGCAGTTCGGCGGGACTCAGTACAGATACGCAGTATTTT | CASSSAGLSTDTQYF
TRBJ2-1 | many | TRBV9 | - | TGTGCCAGCAGCGTATACAGCCACAATGAGCAGTTCTTC | CASSVYSHNEQFF
TRBJ2-5 | many | TRBV27 | - | TGTGCCAGCAGTTTCAGGGAACAAGAGACCCAGTACTTC | CASSFREQETQYF
TRBJ2-5 | few | TRBV28 | - | TGTGCCAGCCAGGGTCAAGAGACCCAGTACTTC | CASQGQETQYF
TRBJ1-2 | many | TRBV12-5 | TRBD1 | TGTGCTAGTGGTCTATGGGACAGTCAGTGGGGCTACACCTTC | CASGLWDSQWGYTF
TRBJ1-5 | many | TRBV5-8 | - | TGTGCCAGCAGCTTGAGCACGTATCAGCCCCAGCATTTT | CASSLSTYQPQHF
TRBJ1-2 | many | TRBV6-1 | TRBD1 | TGTGCCAGCAGTGTCGGACAGGGGAATGGCTACACCTTC | CASSVGQGNGYTF
TRBJ2-1 | many | TRBV28 | TRBD1 | TGTGCCAGCACCGCCAACAGGGGGTCGAACAATGAGCAGTTCTTC | CASTANRGSNNEQFF